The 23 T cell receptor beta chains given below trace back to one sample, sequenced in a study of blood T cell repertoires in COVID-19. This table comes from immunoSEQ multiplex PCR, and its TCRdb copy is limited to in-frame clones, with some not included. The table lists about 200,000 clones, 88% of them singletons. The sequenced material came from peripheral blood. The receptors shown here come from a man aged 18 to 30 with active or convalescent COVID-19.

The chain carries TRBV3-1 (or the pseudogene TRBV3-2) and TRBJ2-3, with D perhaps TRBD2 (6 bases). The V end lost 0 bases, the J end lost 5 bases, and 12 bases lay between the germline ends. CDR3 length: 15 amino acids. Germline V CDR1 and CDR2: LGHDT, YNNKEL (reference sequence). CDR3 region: CASSQDASEKDTQYF. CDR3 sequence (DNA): TGTGCCAGCAGCCAAGATGCTAGCGAAAAAGATACGCAGTATTTT.

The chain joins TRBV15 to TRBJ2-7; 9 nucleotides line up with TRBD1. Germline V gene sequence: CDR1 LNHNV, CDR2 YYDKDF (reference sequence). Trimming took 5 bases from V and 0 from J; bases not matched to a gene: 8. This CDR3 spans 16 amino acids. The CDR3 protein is CATSRTGALDSYEQYF. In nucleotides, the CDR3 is TGTGCCACCAGCCGGACAGGGGCCCTAGACTCCTACGAGCAGTACTTC.

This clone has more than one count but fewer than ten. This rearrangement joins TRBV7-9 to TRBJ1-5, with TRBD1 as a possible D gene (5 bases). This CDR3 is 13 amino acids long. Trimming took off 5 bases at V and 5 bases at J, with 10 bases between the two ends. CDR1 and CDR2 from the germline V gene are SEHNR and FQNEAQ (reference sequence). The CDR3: CASSERQYQPQHF. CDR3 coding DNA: TGTGCCAGCAGCGAACGACAGTATCAGCCCCAGCATTTT.

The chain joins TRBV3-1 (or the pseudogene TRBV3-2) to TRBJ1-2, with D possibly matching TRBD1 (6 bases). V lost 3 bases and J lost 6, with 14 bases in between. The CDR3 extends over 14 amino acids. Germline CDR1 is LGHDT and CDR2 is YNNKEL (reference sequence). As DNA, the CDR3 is TGTGCCAGCAGCCACTCGGACAGCCCGGATGGCTACACCTTC. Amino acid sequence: CASSHSDSPDGYTF.

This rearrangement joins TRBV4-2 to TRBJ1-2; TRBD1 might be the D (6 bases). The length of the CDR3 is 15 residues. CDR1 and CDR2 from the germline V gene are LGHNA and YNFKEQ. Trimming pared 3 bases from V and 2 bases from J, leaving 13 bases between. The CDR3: CASSQDGQLNYGYTF. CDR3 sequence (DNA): TGTGCCAGCAGCCAGGATGGACAGCTCAACTATGGCTACACCTTC.

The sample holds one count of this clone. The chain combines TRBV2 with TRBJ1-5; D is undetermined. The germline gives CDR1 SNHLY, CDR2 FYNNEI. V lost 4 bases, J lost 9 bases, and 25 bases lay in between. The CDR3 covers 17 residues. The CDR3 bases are TGTGCCAGCAGTGTAGAACGGGTCGTACGGACTTTAGGGCCCCAGCATTTT. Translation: CASSVERVVRTLGPQHF. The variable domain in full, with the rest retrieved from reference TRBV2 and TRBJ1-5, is EPEVTQTPSHQVTQMGQEVILRCVPISNHLYFYWYRQILGQKVEFLVSFYNNEISEKSEIFDDQFSVERPDGSNFTLKIRSTKLEDSAMYFCASSVERVVRTLGPQHFGDGTRLSIL.

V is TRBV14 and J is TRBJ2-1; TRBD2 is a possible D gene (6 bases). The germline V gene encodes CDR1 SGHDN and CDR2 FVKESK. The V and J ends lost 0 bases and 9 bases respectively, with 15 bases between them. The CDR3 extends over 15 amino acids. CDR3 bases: TGTGCCAGCAGCCAAGATTCACGGGAGAGGGTTGAGCAGTTCTTC. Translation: CASSQDSRERVEQFF.

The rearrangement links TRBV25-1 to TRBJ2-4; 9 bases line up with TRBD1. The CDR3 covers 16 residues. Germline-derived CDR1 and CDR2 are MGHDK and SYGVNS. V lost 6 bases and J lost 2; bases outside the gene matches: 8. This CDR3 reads CASRGQGQAPKNIQYF. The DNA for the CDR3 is TGTGCCAGCAGGGGACAGGGACAGGCCCCCAAAAACATTCAGTACTTC.

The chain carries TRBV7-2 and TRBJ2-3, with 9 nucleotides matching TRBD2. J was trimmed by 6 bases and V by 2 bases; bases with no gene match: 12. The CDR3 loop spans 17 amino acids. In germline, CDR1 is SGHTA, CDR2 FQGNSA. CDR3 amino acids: CASSLSRGGREGDTQYF. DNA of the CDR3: TGTGCCAGCAGCTTATCCCGCGGCGGGAGGGAGGGGGATACGCAGTATTTT.

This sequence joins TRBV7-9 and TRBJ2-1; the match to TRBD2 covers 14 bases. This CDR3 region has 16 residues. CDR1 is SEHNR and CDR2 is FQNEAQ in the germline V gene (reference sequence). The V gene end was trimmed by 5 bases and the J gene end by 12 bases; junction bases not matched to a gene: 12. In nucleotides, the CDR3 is TGTGCCAGCAGCCCCTCATCCGGGACTAGCGGGAGTTGGCAGTTCTTC. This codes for CASSPSSGTSGSWQFF.

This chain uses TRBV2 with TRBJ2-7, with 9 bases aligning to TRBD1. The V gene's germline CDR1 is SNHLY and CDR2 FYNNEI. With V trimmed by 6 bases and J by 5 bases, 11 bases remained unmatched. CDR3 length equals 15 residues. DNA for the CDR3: TGTGCCAGCAGCCTGACCGGGGACAGGGCTCACGAGCAGTACTTC. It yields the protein CASSLTGDRAHEQYF.

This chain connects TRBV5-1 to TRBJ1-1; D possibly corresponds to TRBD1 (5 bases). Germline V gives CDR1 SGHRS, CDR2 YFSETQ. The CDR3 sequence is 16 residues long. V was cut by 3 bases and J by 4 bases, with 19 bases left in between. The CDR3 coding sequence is TGCGCCAGCAGCTGGGGTGGGGGGACGTCGTCCACTGAAGCTTTCTTT. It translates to CASSWGGGTSSTEAFF.

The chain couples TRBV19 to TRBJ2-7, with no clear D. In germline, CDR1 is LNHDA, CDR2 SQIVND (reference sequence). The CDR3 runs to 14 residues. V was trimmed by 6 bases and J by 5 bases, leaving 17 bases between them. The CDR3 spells CASRDAARGNEQYF. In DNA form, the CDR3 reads TGTGCCAGTAGAGACGCGGCCCGTGGAAACGAGCAGTACTTC.

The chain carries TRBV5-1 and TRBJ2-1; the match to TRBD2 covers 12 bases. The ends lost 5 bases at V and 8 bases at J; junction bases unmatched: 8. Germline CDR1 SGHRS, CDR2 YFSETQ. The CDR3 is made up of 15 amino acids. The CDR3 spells CASRLAGGSGYEQFF. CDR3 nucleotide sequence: TGCGCCAGCAGGCTAGCGGGAGGGAGTGGGTATGAGCAGTTCTTC.

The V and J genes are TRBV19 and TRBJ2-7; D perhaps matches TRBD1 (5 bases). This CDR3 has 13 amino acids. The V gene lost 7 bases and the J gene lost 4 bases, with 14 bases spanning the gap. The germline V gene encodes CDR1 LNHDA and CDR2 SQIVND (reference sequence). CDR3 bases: TGTGCCAGTATTTCATCTGACAGATACGAGCAGTACTTC. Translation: CASISSDRYEQYF.

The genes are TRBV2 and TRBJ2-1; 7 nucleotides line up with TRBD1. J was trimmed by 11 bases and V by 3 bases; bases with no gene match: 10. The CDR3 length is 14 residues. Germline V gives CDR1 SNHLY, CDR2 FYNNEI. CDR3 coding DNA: TGTGCCAGCAGTGACCGAATTCGGGACAGTCAGCAGTTCTTC. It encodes CASSDRIRDSQQFF.

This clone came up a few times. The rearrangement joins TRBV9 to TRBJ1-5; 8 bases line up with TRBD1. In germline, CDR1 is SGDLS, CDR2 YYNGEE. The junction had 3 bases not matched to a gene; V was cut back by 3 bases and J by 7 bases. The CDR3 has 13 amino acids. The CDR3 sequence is CASSETGEQPQHF. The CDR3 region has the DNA TGTGCCAGCAGCGAGACAGGGGAACAGCCCCAGCATTTT.

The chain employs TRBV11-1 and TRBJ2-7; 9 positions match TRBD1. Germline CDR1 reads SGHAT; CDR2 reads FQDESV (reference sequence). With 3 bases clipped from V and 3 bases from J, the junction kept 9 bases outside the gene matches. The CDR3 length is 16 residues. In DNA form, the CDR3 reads TGTGCCAGCAGCTTTACTGAGAGGACAGGGGACTACGAGCAGTACTTC. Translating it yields CASSFTERTGDYEQYF.

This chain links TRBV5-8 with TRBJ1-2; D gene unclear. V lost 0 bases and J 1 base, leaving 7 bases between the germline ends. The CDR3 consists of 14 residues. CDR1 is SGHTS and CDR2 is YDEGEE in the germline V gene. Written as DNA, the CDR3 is TGTGCCAGCAGCTTGGGACCGGGTAACTATGGCTACACCTTC. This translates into CASSLGPGNYGYTF.

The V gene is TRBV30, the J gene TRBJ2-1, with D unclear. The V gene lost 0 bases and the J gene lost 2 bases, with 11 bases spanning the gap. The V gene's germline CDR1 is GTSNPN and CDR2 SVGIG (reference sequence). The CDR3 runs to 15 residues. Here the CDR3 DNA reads TGTGCCTGGAGTGTCGGTCTAACGACCTACAATGAGCAGTTCTTC. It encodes CAWSVGLTTYNEQFF.

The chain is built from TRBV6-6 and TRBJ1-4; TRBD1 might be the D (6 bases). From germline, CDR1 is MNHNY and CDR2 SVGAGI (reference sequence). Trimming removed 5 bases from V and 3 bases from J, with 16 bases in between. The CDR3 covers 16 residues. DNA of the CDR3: TGTGCCAGCAGTCCTTGGAGGGGGGGCTCTAATGAAAAACTGTTTTTT. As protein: CASSPWRGGSNEKLFF.

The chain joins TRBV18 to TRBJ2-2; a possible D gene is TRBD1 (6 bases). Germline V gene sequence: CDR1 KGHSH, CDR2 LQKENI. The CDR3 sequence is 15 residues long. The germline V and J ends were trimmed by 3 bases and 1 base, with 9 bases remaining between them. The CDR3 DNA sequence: TGTGCCAGCTCACCCGCCAGGGGGAACACCGGGGAGCTGTTTTTT. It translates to CASSPARGNTGELFF.

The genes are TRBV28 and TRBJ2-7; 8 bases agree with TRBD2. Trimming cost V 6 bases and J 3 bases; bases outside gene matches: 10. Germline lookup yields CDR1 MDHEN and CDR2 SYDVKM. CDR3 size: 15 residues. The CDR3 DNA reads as TGTGCCAGCAGCCGTCCGGGGGGGTCCTTCTACGAGCAGTACTTC. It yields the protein CASSRPGGSFYEQYF.